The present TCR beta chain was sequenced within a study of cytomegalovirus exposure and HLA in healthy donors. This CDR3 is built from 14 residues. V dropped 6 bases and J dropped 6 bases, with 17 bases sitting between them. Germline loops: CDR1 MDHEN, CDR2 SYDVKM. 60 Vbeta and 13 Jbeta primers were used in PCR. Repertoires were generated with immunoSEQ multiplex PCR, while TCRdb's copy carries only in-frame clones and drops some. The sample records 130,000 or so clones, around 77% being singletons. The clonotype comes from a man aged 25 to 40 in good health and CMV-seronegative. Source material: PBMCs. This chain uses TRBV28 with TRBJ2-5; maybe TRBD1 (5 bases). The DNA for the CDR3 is TGTGCCAGCAGCCTTCGCATACAGGAGAAGACCCAGTACTTC. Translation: CASSLRIQEKTQYF.